This T cell receptor (beta chain) originates from a study of blood T cells in healthy people across ages. General observations from the study: While age rose, TCR beta diversity per million T cells dropped in a roughly linear way. Whereas aged donors had fewer naive CD4+ cells, long-lived donors had more of them and higher diversity.

For every donor, a draw yielded about 10 milliliters of peripheral blood. Isolation recovered at least 6 million PBMCs from every sample. Combining a sample-barcoded 5' primer with a J-beta primer mix, a second PCR ran for about 7 to 11 cycles. TCRdb reanalysed the 5' RACE reads using MiXCR and keeps one entry per CDR3 protein. The table lists some 640,000 distinct CDR3 sequences, roughly 50% of them singletons. Remarks on this clonotype: Its matching antigen is unknown.

Germline V lookup: CDR1 SGHNT, CDR2 YENEEA. The CDR3 contains 19 residues. Unmatched junction bases numbered 15, after V lost 3 bases and J lost 2 bases. The chain joins TRBV11-3 to TRBJ2-3; 9 bases match TRBD2. The sequence derives from a woman in her fifties or sixties in good health. The sequencing sample was made of blood. The CDR3 reads CASSLSPTGSGGYTDTQYF. In DNA, the CDR3 is TGTGCCAGCAGCTTGTCCCCAACTGGTAGCGGGGGATACACAGATACGCAGTATTTT.